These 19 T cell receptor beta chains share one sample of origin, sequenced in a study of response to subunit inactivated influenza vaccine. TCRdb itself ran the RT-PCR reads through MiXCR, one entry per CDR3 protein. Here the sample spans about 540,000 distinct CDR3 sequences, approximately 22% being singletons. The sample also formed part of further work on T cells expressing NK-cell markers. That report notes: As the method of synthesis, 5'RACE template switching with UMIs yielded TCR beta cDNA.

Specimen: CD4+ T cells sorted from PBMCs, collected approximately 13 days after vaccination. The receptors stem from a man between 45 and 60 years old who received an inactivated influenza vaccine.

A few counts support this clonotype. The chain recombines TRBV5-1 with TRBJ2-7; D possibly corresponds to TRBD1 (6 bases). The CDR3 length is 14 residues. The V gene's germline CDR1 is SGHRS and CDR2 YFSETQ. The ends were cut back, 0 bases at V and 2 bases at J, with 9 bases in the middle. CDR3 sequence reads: CASSLAAGAYEQYF. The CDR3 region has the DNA TGCGCCAGCAGCTTGGCTGCAGGGGCCTACGAGCAGTACTTC.

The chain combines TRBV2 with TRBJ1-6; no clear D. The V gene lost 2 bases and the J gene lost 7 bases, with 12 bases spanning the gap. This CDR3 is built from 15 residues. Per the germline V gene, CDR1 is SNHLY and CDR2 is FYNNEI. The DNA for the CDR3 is TGTGCCAGCAGTGAAAGTACCTTAGGAAATTCACCCCTCCACTTT. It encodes CASSESTLGNSPLHF.

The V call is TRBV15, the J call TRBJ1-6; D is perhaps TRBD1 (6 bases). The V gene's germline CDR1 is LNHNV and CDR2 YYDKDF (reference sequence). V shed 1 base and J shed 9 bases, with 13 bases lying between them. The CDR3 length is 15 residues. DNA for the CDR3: TGTGCCACCAGCAGAGTGCGGGACATTTCTTCACCCCTCCACTTT. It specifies CATSRVRDISSPLHF.

In DNA, the CDR3 is TGCGCCAGCAGCTTGGGGGAGTCTGGGGCCAACGTCCTGACTTTC. It codes for CASSLGESGANVLTF. The rearrangement uses TRBV5-1 and TRBJ2-6, with a weak D call TRBD2 (5 bases). Germline V CDR1 and CDR2: SGHRS, YFSETQ. This CDR3 comprises 15 residues. V lost 0 bases to trimming and J lost 1 base, with 5 bases between them.

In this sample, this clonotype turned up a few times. DNA of the CDR3: TGCAGTGCGGAAGAGGGACAGGTTAATTCACCCCTCCACTTT. The encoded protein is CSAEEGQVNSPLHF. The chain carries TRBV20-1 and TRBJ1-6, with 8 bases matching TRBD1. This CDR3 region has 14 residues. Looked up from germline, CDR1 is DFQATT and CDR2 is SNEGSKA (reference sequence). V lost 6 bases to trimming and J lost 6 bases; unmatched junction nucleotides: 7.

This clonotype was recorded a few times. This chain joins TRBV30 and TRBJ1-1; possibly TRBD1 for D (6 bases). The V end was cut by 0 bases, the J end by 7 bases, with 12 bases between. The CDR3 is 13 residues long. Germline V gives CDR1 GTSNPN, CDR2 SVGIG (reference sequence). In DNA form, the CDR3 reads TGTGCCTGGAGTGTTACAGGGCGAGGTGAAGCTTTCTTT. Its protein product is CAWSVTGRGEAFF.

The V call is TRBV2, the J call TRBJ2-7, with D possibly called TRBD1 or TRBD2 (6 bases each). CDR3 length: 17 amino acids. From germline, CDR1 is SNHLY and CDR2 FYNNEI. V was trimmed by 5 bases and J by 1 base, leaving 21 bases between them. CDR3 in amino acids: CASSKGVAVQGSYEQYF. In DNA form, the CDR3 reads TGTGCCAGCAGTAAAGGGGTAGCGGTCCAGGGGTCCTACGAGCAGTACTTC. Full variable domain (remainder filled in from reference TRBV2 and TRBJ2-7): EPEVTQTPSHQVTQMGQEVILRCVPISNHLYFYWYRQILGQKVEFLVSFYNNEISEKSEIFDDQFSVERPDGSNFTLKIRSTKLEDSAMYFCASSKGVAVQGSYEQYFGPGTRLTVT.

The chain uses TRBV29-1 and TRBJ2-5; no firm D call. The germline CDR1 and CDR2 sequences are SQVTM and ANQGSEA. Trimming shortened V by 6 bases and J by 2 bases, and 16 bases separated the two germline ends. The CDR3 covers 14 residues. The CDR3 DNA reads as TGCAGCGTCCTAGGATTCGGAGAGCAAGAGACCCAGTACTTC. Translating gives CSVLGFGEQETQYF.

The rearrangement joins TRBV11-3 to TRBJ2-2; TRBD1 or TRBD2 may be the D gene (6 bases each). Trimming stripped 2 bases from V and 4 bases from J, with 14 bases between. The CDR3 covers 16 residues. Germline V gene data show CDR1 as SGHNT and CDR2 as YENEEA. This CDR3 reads CASSLRGRLGTGELFF. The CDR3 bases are TGTGCCAGCAGCTTAAGGGGGAGGTTAGGCACCGGGGAGCTGTTTTTT.

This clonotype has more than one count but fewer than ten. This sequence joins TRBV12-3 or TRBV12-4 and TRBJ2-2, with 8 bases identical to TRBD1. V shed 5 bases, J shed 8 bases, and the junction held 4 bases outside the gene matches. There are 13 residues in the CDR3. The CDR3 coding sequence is TGTGCCAGCAGTCAGGGGGCTAAAGGGGAGCTGTTTTTT. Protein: CASSQGAKGELFF.

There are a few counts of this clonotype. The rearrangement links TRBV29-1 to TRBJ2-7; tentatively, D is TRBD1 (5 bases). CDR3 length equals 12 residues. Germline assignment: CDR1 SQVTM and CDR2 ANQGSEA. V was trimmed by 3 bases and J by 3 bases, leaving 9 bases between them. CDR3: CSVEFQGYEQYF. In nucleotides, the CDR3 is TGCAGCGTTGAGTTCCAGGGCTACGAGCAGTACTTC.

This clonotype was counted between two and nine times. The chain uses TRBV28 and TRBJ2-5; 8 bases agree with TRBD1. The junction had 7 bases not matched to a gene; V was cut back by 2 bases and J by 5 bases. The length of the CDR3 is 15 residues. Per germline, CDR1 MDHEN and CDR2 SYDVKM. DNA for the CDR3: TGTGCCAGCAGTTTACCGACAGGGGAGGAGGAGACCCAGTACTTC. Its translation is CASSLPTGEEETQYF. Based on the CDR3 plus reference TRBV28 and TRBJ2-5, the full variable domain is DVKVTQSSRYLVKRTGEKVFLECVQDMDHENMFWYRQDPGLGLRLIYFSYDVKMKEKGDIPEGYSVSREKKERFSLILESASTNQTSMYLCASSLPTGEEETQYFGPGTRLLVL.

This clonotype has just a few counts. The DNA for the CDR3 is TGCGCCACCCAGACTAGCGGTAGAACAGATACGCAGTATTTT. Translation: CATQTSGRTDTQYF. V and J are TRBV5-1 and TRBJ2-3, with 9 bases that match TRBD2. V lost 9 bases and J lost 3; bases outside the gene matches: 8. This CDR3 region has 14 residues. Germline V gene lookup returns CDR1 SGHRS and CDR2 YFSETQ.

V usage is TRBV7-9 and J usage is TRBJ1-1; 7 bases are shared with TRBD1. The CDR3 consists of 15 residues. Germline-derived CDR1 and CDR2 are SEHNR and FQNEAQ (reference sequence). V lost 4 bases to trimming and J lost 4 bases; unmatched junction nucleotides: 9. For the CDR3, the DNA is TGTGCCAGCAGCTCCTTTACAGGGGAGGGCACTGAAGCTTTCTTT. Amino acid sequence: CASSSFTGEGTEAFF.

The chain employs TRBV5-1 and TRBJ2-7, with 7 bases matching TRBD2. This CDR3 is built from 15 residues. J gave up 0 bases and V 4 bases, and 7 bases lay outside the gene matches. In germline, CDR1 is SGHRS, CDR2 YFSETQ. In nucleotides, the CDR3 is TGCGCCAGCAGCCAAATAGCGGGCGACTCCTACGAGCAGTACTTC. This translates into CASSQIAGDSYEQYF.

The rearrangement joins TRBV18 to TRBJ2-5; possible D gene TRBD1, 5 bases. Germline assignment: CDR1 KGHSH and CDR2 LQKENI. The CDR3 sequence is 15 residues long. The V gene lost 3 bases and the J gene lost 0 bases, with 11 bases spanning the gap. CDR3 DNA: TGTGCCAGCTCACCTATAGCAGGGAACCAAGAGACCCAGTACTTC. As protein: CASSPIAGNQETQYF. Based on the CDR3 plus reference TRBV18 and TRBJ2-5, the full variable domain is NAGVMQNPRHLVRRRGQEARLRCSPMKGHSHVYWYRQLPEEGLKFMVYLQKENIIDESGMPKERFSAEFPKEGPSILRIQQVVRGDSAAYFCASSPIAGNQETQYFGPGTRLLVL.

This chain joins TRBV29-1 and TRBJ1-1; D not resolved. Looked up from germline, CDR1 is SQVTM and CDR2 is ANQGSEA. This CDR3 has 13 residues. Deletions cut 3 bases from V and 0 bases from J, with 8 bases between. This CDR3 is CSVEPGLNTEAFF. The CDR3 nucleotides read TGCAGCGTTGAGCCGGGTTTGAACACTGAAGCTTTCTTT.

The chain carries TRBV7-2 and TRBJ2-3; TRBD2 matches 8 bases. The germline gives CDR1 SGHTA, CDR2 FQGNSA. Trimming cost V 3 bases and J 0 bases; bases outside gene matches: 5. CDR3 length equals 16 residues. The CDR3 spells CASSFTSGTSTDTQYF. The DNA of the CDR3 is TGTGCCAGCAGCTTTACTAGCGGTACTAGCACAGATACGCAGTATTTT.

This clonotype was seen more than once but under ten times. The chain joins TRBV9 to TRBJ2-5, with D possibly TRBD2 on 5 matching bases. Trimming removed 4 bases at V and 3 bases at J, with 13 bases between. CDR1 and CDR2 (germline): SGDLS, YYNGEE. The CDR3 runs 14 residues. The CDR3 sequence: CASSRTSVKETQYF. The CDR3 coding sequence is TGTGCCAGCAGCCGGACTTCGGTTAAAGAGACCCAGTACTTC.